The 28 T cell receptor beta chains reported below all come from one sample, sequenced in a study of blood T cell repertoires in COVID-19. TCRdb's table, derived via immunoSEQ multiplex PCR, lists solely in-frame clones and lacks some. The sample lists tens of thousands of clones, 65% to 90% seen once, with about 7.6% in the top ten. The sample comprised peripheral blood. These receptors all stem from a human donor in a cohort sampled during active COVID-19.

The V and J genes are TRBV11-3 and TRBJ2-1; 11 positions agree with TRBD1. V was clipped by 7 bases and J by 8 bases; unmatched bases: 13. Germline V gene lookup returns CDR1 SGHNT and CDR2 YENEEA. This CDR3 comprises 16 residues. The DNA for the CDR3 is TGTGCCAGCATTAGAACCGGGACAGGGGGTCGATATGAGCAGTTCTTC. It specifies CASIRTGTGGRYEQFF.

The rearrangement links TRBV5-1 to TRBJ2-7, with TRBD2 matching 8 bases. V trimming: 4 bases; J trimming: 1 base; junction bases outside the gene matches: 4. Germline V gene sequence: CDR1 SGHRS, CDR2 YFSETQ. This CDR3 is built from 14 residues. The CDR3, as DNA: TGCGCCAGCAGCGAGGGGACTAGTTCCTACGAGCAGTACTTC. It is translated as CASSEGTSSYEQYF. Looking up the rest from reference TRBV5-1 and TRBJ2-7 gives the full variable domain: KAGVTQTPRYLIKTRGQQVTLSCSPISGHRSVSWYQQTPGQGLQFLFEYFSETQRNKGNFPGRFSGRQFSNSRSEMNVSTLELGDSALYLCASSEGTSSYEQYFGPGTRLTVT.

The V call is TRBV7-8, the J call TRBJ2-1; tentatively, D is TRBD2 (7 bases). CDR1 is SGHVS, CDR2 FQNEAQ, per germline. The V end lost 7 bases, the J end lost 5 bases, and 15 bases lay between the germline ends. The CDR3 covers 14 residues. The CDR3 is CASKGGASDNEQFF. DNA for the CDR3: TGTGCCAGCAAGGGGGGGGCTAGCGACAATGAGCAGTTCTTC.

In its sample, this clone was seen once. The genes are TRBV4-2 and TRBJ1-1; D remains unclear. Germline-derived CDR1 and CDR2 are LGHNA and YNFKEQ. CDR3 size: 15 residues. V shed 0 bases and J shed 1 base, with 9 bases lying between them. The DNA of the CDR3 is TGTGCCAGCAGCCAAGAGGCCAGGCAGAACACTGAAGCTTTCTTT. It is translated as CASSQEARQNTEAFF.

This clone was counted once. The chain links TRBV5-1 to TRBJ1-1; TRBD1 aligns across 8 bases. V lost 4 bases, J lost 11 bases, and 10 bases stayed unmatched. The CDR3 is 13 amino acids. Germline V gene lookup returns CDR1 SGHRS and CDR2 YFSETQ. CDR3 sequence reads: CASSEDRAASAFF. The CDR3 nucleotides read TGCGCCAGCAGCGAGGACAGGGCGGCCAGCGCTTTCTTT.

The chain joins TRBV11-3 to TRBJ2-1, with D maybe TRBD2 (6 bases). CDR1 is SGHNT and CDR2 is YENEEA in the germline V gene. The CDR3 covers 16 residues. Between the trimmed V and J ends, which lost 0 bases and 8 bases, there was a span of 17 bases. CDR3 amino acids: CASSLDQLANGYEQFF. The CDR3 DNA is TGTGCCAGCAGCTTAGATCAACTAGCTAACGGCTATGAGCAGTTCTTC.

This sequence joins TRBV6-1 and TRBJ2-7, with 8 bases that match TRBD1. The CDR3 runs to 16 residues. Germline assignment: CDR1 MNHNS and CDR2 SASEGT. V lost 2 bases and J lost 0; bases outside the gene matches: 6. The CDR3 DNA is TGTGCCAGCAGTGAATCGCCGGGACAGGTCTCCTACGAGCAGTACTTC. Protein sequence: CASSESPGQVSYEQYF.

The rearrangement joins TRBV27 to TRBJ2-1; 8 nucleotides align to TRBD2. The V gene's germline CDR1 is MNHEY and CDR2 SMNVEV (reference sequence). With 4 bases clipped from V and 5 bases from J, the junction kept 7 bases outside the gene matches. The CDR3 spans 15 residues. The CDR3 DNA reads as TGTGCCAGCAGTTCCCCGGGAGGGCCCCACAATGAGCAGTTCTTC. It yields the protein CASSSPGGPHNEQFF.

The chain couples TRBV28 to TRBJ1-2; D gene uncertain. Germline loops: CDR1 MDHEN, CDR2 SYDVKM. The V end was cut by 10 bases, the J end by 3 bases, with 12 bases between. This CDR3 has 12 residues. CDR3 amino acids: CAISILDYGYTF. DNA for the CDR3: TGTGCCATCTCTATCCTGGACTATGGCTACACCTTC.

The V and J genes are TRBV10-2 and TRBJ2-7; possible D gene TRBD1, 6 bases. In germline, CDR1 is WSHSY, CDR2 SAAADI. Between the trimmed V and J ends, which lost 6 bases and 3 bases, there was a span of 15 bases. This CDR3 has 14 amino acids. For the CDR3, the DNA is TGCGCCAGCAGCTCCTTTCAGGGGAACTACGAGCAGTACTTC. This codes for CASSSFQGNYEQYF.

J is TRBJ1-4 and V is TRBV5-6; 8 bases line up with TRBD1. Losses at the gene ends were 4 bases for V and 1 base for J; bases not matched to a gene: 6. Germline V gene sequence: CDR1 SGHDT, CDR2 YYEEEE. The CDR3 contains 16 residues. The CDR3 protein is CASSAGTGLTNEKLFF. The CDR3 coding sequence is TGTGCCAGCAGCGCTGGGACAGGCTTAACTAATGAAAAACTGTTTTTT.

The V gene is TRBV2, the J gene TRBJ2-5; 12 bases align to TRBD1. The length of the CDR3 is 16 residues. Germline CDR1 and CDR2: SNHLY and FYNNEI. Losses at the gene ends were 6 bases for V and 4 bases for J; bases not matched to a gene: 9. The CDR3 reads CASRKKGTGGGETQYF. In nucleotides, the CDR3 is TGTGCCAGCAGGAAGAAGGGGACAGGGGGCGGAGAGACCCAGTACTTC.

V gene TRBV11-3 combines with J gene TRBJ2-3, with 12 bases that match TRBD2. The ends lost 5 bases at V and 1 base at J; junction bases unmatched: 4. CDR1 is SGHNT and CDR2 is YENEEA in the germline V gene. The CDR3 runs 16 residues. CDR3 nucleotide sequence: TGTGCCAGCAGCGCCCGGACTAGCGGGGGCACAGATACGCAGTATTTT. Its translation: CASSARTSGGTDTQYF.

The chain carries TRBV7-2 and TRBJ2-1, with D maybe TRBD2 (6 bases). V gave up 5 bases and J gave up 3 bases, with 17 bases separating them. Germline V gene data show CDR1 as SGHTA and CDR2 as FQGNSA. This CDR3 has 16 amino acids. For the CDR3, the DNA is TGTGCCAGCAGCCCAACCCGGGAGATCTACTACAATGAGCAGTTCTTC. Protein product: CASSPTREIYYNEQFF. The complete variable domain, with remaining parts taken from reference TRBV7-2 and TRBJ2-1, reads GAGVSQSPSNKVTEKGKDVELRCDPISGHTALYWYRQSLGQGLEFLIYFQGNSAPDKSGLPSDRFSAERTGGSVSTLTIQRTQQEDSAVYLCASSPTREIYYNEQFFGPGTRLTVL.

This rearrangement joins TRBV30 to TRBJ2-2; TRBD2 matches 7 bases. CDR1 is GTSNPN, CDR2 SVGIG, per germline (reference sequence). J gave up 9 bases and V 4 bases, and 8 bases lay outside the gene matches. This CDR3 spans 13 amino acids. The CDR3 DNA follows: TGTGCCTGGACGGCGGGAGCCCCAAGGGAGCTGTTTTTT. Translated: CAWTAGAPRELFF. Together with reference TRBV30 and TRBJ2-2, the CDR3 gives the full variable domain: SQTIHQWPATLVQPVGSPLSLECTVEGTSNPNLYWYRQAAGRGLQLLFYSVGIGQISSEVPQNLSASRPQDRQFILSSKKLLLSDSGFYLCAWTAGAPRELFFGEGSRLTVL.

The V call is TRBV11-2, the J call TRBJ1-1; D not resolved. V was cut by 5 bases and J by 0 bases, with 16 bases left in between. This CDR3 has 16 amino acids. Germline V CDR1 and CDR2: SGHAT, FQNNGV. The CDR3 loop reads CASSEDTVNMNTEAFF. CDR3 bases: TGTGCCAGCAGCGAAGATACGGTGAATATGAACACTGAAGCTTTCTTT.

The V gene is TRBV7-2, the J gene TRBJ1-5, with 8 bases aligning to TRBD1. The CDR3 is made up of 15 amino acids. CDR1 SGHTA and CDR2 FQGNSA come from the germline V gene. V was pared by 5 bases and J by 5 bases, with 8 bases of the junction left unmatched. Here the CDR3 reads CASSTILDRDQPQHF. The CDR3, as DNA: TGTGCCAGCAGCACCATTTTGGACAGGGATCAGCCCCAGCATTTT. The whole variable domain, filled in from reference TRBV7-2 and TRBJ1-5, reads GAGVSQSPSNKVTEKGKDVELRCDPISGHTALYWYRQSLGQGLEFLIYFQGNSAPDKSGLPSDRFSAERTGGSVSTLTIQRTQQEDSAVYLCASSTILDRDQPQHFGDGTRLSIL.

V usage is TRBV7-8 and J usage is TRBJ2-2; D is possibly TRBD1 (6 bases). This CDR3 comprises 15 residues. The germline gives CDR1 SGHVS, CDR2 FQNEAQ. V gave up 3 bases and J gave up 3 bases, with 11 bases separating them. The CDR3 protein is CASSFWTADTGELFF. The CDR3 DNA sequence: TGTGCCAGCAGCTTCTGGACAGCGGACACCGGGGAGCTGTTTTTT.

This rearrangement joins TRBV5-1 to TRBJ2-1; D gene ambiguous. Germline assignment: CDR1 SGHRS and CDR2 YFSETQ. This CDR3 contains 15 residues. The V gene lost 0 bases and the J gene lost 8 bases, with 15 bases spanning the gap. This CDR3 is CASSLEAGLVYEQFF. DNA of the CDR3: TGCGCCAGCAGCTTGGAGGCAGGTTTAGTCTATGAGCAGTTCTTC.

CDR3 bases: TGTGCCAGCAGCGTAGCCCCCGCCATAGGGGGCACTGAAGCTTTCTTT. It encodes CASSVAPAIGGTEAFF. V usage is TRBV9 and J usage is TRBJ1-1; weak D call: TRBD1 (6 bases). The CDR3 totals 16 residues. Trimming shortened V by 0 bases and J by 4 bases, and 16 bases separated the two germline ends. The germline CDR1 and CDR2 sequences are SGDLS and YYNGEE.

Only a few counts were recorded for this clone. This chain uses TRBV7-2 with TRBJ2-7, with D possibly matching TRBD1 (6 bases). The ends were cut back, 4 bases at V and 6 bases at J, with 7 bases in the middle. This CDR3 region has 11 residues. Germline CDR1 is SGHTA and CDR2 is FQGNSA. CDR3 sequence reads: CASSSGVEQYF. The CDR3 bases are TGTGCCAGCAGCTCAGGGGTCGAGCAGTACTTC.

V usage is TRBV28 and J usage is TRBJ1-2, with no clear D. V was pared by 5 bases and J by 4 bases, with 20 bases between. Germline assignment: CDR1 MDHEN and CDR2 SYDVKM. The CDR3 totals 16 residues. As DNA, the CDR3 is TGTGCCAGCAGTCCATTCCGGGCTTGGGAGACCTATGGCTACACCTTC. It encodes CASSPFRAWETYGYTF.

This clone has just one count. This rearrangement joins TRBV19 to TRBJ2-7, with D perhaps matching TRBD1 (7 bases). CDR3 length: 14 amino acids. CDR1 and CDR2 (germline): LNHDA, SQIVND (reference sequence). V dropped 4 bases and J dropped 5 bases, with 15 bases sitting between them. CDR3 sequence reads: CASSTNRGGNEQYF. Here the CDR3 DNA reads TGTGCCAGTAGTACCAACAGGGGCGGGAACGAGCAGTACTTC.

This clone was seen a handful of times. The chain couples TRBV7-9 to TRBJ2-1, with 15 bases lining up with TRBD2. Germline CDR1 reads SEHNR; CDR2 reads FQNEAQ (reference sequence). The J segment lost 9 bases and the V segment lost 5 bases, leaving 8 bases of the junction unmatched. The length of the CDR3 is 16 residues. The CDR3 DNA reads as TGTGCCAGCAGCCGGACTAGCGGGAGGGGATGGGGTGAGCAGTTCTTC. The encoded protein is CASSRTSGRGWGEQFF.

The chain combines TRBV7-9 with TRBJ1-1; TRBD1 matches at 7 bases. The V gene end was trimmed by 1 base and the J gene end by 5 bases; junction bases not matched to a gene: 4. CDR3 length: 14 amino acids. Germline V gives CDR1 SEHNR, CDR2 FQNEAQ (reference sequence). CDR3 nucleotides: TGTGCCAGCAGCTTAGGGCAGGGGGAAACTGAAGCTTTCTTT. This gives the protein CASSLGQGETEAFF.

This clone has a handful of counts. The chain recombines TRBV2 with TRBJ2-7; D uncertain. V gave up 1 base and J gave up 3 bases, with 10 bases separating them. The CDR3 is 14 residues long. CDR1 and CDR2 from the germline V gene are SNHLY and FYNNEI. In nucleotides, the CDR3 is TGTGCCAGCAGTGAAGTGGGCGCTTTCTACGAGCAGTACTTC. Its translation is CASSEVGAFYEQYF.

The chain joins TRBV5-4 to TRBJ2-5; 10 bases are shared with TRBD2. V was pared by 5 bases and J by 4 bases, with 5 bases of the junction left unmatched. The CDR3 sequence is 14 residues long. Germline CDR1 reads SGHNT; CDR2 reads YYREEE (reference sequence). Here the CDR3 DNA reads TGTGCCAGCAGTCTAGCGGGAGTGGTAGAGACCCAGTACTTC. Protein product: CASSLAGVVETQYF.

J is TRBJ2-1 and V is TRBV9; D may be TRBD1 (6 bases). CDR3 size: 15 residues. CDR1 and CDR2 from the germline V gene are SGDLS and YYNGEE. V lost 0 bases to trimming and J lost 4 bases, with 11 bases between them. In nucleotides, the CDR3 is TGTGCCAGCAGCGTAGCCGCAGGGGTGTACAATGAGCAGTTCTTC. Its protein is CASSVAAGVYNEQFF.